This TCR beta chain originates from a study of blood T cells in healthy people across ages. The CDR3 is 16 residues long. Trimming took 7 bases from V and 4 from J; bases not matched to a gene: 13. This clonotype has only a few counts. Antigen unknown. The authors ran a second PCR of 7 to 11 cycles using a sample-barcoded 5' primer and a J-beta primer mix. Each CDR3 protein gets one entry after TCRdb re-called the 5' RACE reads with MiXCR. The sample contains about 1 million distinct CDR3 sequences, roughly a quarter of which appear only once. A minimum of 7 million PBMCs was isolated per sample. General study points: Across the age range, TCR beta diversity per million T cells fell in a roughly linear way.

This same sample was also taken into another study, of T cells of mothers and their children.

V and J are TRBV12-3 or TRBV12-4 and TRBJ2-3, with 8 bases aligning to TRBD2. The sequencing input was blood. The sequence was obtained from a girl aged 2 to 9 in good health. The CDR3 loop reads CASTPPGTRGPDTQYF. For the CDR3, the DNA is TGTGCCAGCACTCCCCCCGGGACTAGAGGCCCAGATACGCAGTATTTT.